Sequencing of this T cell receptor (beta chain) was carried out in a study of shared clonotypes between healthy human individuals. Produced via immunoSEQ multiplex PCR; TCRdb's table is partial and in-frame only. Of more than 1.2 million clones listed, approximately 98.5% are singletons. Sequenced input: naive CD4+ T cells sorted from blood. Subset specified: CD45RA+ positively selected. The TCR comes from a young man in good health.

This CDR3 is CASSFRHRRGTGTEDTQYF. Written as DNA, the CDR3 is TGTGCCAGCAGCTTTCGCCATAGACGCGGGACAGGGACTGAAGATACGCAGTATTTT. This rearrangement joins TRBV13 to TRBJ2-3; 9 positions match TRBD1. With V trimmed by 3 bases and J by 5 bases, 18 bases remained unmatched. The CDR3 loop spans 19 amino acids. Germline V lookup: CDR1 PRHDT, CDR2 FYEKMQ (reference sequence).